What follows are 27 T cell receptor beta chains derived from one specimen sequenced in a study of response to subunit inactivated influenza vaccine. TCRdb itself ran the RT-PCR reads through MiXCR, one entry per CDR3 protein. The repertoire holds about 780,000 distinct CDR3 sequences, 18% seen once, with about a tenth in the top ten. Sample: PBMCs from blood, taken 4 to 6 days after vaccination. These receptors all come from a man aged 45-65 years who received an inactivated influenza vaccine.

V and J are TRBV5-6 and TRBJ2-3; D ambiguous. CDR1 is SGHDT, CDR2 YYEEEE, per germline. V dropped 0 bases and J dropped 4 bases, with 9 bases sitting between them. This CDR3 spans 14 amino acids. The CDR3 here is CASSLVDDPDTQYF. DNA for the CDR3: TGTGCCAGCAGCTTGGTAGATGACCCAGATACGCAGTATTTT.

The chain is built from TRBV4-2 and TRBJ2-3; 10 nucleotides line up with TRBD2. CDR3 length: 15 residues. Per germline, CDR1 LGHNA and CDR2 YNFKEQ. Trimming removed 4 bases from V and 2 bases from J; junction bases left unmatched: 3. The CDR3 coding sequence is TGTGCCAGCAGCCCTAGCGGGAGATTCACAGATACGCAGTATTTT. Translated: CASSPSGRFTDTQYF.

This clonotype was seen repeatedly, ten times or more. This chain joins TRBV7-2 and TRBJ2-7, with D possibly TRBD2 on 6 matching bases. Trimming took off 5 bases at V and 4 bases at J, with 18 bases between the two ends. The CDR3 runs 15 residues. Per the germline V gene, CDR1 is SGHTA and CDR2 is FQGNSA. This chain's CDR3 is CASSARGGLYYEQYF. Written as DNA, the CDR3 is TGTGCCAGCAGCGCTAGGGGCGGACTATATTACGAGCAGTACTTC.

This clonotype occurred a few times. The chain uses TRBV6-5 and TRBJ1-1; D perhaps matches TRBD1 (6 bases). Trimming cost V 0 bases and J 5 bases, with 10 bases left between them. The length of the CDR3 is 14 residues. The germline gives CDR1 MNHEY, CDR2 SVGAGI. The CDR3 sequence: CASSYSGGRTEAFF. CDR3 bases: TGTGCCAGCAGTTACTCTGGGGGCCGAACTGAAGCTTTCTTT.

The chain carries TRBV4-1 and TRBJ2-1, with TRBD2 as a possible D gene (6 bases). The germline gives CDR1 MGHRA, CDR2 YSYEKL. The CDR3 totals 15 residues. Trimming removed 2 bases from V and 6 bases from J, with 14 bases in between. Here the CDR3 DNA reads TGCGCCAGCAGCCAAAACGCGGGAAAGTTCAATGAGCAGTTCTTC. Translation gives CASSQNAGKFNEQFF.

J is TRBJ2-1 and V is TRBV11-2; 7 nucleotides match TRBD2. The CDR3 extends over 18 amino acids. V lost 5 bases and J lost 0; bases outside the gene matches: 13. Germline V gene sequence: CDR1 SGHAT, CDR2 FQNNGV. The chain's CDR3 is CASSPRLSGILSYNEQFF. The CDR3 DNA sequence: TGTGCCAGCAGCCCCCGTTTGAGCGGGATCCTCTCCTACAATGAGCAGTTCTTC. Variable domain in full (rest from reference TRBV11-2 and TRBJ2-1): EAGVAQSPRYKIIEKRQSVAFWCNPISGHATLYWYQQILGQGPKLLIQFQNNGVVDDSQLPKDRFSAERLKGVDSTLKIQPAKLEDSAVYLCASSPRLSGILSYNEQFFGPGTRLTVL.

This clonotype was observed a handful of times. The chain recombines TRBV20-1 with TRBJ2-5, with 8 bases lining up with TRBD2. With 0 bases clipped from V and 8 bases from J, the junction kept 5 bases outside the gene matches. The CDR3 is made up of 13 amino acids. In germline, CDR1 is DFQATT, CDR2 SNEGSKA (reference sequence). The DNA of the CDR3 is TGCAGTGCTAGAGATCTGGCGGGGGGAACCCAGTACTTC. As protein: CSARDLAGGTQYF.

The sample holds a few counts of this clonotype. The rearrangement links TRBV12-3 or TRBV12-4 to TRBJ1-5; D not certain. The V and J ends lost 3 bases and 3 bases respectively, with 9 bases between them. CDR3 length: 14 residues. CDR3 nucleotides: TGTGCCAGCAGTTTGATACACCCCAATCAGCCCCAGCATTTT. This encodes CASSLIHPNQPQHF.

CDR3 in DNA: TGTGCCAGCAGTGATGGGACAGGTAGCGTCTACGAGCAGTACTTC. It is translated as CASSDGTGSVYEQYF. The chain employs TRBV2 and TRBJ2-7, with TRBD1 matching 8 bases. Trimming removed 3 bases from V and 3 bases from J; junction bases left unmatched: 7. Germline assignment: CDR1 SNHLY and CDR2 FYNNEI. The CDR3 loop spans 15 amino acids.

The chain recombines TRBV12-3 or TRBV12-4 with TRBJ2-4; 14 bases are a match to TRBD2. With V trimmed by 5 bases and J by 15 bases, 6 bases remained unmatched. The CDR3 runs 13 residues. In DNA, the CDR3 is TGTGCCAGCAGTCCGACTAGCGGGGGGGATCGGTACTTC. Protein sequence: CASSPTSGGDRYF.

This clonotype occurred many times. The CDR3 region is CASSLYRGQGSNQPQHF. The CDR3 DNA follows: TGTGCCAGCAGTTTATACAGGGGGCAGGGTAGCAATCAGCCCCAGCATTTT. The chain combines TRBV28 with TRBJ1-5; 9 nucleotides agree with TRBD1. V lost 1 base, J lost 0 bases, and 4 bases stayed unmatched. Germline values: CDR1 MDHEN, CDR2 SYDVKM. The CDR3 spans 17 residues. The whole variable domain, filled in from reference TRBV28 and TRBJ1-5, reads DVKVTQSSRYLVKRTGEKVFLECVQDMDHENMFWYRQDPGLGLRLIYFSYDVKMKEKGDIPEGYSVSREKKERFSLILESASTNQTSMYLCASSLYRGQGSNQPQHFGDGTRLSIL.

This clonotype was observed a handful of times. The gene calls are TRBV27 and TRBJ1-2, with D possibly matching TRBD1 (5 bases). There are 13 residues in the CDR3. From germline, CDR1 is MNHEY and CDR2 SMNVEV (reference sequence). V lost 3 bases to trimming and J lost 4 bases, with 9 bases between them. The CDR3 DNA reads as TGTGCCAGCAGTTTCGACAGATCCTATGGCTACACCTTC. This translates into CASSFDRSYGYTF.

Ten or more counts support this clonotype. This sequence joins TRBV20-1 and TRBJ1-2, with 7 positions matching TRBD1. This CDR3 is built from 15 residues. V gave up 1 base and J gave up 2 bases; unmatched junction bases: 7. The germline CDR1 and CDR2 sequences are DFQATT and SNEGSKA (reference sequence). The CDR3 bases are TGCAGTGCTAGAGTCCCCGCAGGGGGGAACTATGGCTACACCTTC. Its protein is CSARVPAGGNYGYTF.

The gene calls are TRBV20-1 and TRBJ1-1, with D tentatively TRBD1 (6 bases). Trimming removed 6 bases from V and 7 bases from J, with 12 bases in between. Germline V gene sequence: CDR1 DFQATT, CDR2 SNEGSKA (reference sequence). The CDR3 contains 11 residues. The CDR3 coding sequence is TGCAGTGCAAGTGGGGGGCGTGAAGCTTTCTTT. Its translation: CSASGGREAFF.

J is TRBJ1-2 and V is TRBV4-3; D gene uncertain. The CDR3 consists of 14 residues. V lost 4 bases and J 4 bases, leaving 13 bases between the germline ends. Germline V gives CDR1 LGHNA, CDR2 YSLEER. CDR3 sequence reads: CASSPDAQPYGYTF. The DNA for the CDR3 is TGCGCCAGCAGCCCGGACGCGCAGCCCTATGGCTACACCTTC.

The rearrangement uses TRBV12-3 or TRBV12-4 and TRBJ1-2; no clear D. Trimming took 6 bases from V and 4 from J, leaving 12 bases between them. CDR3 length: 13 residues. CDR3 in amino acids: CASSEVAVYGYTF. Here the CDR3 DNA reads TGTGCCAGCAGCGAGGTGGCGGTCTATGGCTACACCTTC.

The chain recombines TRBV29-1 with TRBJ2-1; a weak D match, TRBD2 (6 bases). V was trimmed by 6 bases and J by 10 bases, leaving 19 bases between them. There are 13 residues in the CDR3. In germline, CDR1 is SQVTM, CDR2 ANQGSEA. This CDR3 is CSVAGTYEGEQFF. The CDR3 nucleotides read TGCAGCGTCGCCGGGACTTACGAAGGGGAGCAGTTCTTC.

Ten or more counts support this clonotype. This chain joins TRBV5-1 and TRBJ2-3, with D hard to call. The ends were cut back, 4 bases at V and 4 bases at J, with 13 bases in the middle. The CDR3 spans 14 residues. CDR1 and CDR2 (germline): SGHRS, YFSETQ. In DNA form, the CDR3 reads TGCGCCAGCAGCCCCGACCCTGGATCAGATACGCAGTATTTT. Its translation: CASSPDPGSDTQYF.

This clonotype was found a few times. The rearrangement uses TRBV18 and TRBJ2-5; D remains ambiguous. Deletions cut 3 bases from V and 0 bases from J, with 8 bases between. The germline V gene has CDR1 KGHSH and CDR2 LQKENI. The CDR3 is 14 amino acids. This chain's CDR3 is CASSPTEYQETQYF. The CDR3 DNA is TGTGCCAGCTCACCGACGGAGTACCAAGAGACCCAGTACTTC. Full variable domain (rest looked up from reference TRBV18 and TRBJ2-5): NAGVMQNPRHLVRRRGQEARLRCSPMKGHSHVYWYRQLPEEGLKFMVYLQKENIIDESGMPKERFSAEFPKEGPSILRIQQVVRGDSAAYFCASSPTEYQETQYFGPGTRLLVL.

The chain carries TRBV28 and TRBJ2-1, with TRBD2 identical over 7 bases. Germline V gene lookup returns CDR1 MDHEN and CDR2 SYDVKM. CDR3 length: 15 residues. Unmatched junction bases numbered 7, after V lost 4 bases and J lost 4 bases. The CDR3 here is CASSSLADGYNEQFF. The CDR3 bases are TGTGCCAGCAGTTCTCTAGCGGATGGATACAATGAGCAGTTCTTC.

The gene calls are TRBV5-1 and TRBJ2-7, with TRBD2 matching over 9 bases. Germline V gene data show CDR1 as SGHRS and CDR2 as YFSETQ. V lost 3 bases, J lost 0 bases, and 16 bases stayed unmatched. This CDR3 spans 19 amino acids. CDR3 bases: TGCGCCAGCAGCTGGGGGGATCTATTACTAGCGGGCCGCTCCTACGAGCAGTACTTC. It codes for CASSWGDLLLAGRSYEQYF.

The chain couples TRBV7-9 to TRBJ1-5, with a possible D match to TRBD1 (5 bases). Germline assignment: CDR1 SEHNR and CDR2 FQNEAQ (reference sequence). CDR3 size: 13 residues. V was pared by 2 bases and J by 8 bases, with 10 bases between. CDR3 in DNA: TGTGCCAGCAGCTTAACGATGGGGGAGCCCCAGCATTTT. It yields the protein CASSLTMGEPQHF.

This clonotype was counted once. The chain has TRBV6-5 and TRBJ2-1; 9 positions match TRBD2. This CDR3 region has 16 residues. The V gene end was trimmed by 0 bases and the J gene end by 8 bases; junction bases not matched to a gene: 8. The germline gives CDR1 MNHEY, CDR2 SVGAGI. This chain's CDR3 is CASSYSGRGGVDEQFF. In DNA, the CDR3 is TGTGCCAGCAGTTACTCTGGGCGGGGGGGCGTGGATGAGCAGTTCTTC.

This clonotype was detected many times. For the CDR3, the DNA is TGTGCCAGCAGCTTAAGTCGGGACCTCTACGAGCAGTACTTC. Residues: CASSLSRDLYEQYF. The rearrangement links TRBV7-2 to TRBJ2-7; D may correspond to TRBD1 or TRBD2 (5 bases each). CDR3 length: 14 residues. Trimming removed 2 bases from V and 3 bases from J, with 11 bases in between. The V gene's germline CDR1 is SGHTA and CDR2 FQGNSA.

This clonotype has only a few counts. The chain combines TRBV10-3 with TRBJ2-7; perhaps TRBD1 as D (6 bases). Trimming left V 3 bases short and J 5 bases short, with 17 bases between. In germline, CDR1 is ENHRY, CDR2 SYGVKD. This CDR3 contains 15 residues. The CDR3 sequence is CAISDPGHTGDEQYF. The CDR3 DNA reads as TGTGCCATCAGTGACCCGGGACACACAGGCGACGAGCAGTACTTC.

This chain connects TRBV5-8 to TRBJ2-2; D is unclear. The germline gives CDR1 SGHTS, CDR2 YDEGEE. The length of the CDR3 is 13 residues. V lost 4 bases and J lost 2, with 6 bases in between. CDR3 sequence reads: CASSRINTGELFF. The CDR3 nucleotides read TGTGCCAGCAGCCGGATCAACACCGGGGAGCTGTTTTTT.

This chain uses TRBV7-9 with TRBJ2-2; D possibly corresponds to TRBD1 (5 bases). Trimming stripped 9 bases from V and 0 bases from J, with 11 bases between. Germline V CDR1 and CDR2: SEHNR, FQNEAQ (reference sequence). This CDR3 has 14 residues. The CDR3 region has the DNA TGTGCCAGTAATCAGGGCTCGAACACCGGGGAGCTGTTTTTT. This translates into CASNQGSNTGELFF.